Described below is a single T cell receptor beta chain sequence and its context. Its target is unknown. The sample originates from a study of T cells in Graves' hyperthyroidism and ophthalmopathy. Whole-study findings and limits: Most thyroid clonotypes with frequency above 0.001 were detected in blood.

The CDR3 runs to 15 residues. Trimming cost V 4 bases and J 4 bases, with 14 bases left between them. Germline V lookup: CDR1 MNHNS, CDR2 SASEGT. Amplification targeted TCR beta CDR3 regions from RNA transcripts. The HTBI set primed first-round TCR CDR3 RT-PCR. TCRdb used MiXCR to reprocess the multiplex PCR reads, holding one entry per CDR3 protein. The sample carries hundreds of thousands of distinct CDR3 sequences, roughly 40% recorded once. The chain has TRBV6-1 and TRBJ2-1; TRBD2 might be the D (6 bases). Sequencing was done on a sample of blood. The clonotype was recovered from a man aged 18 to 35 with Graves' hyperthyroidism. This chain's CDR3 is CASSGGSGDYNEQFF. The CDR3 coding sequence is TGTGCCAGCAGTGGAGGTAGCGGCGATTACAATGAGCAGTTCTTC.